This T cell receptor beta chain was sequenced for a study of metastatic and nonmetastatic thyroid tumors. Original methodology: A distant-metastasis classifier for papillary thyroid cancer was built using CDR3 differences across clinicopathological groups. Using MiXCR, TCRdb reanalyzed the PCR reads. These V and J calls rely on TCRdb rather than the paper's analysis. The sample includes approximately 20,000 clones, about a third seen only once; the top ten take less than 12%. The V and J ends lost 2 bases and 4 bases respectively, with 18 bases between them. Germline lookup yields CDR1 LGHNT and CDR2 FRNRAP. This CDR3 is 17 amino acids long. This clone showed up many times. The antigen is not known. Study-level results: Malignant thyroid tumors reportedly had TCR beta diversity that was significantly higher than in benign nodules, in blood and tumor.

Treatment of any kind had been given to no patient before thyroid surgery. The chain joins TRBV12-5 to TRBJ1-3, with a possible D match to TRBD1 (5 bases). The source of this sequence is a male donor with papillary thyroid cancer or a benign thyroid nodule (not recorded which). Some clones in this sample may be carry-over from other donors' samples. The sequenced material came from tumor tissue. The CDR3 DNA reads TGTGCTAGTGGTTTGCGCGTGGGGGGGTCACAAGGAAACACCATATATTTT. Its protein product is CASGLRVGGSQGNTIYF.